These 8 T cell receptor beta chains were all obtained from the same sample, sequenced in a study of shared clonotypes between healthy human individuals. Some clones are missing from TCRdb's copy, which holds only in-frame ones; the method was immunoSEQ multiplex PCR. The sample has about 380,000 clones, roughly 96% seen once. Sequenced: memory CD8+ T cells sorted from blood. As for subset: CD45RO+ cells pooled with CCR7-negative TemRA cells. The receptors shown here come from a man aged 25-45 years in good health.

V usage is TRBV2 and J usage is TRBJ1-2; D is possibly TRBD1 (6 bases). Germline CDR1 is SNHLY and CDR2 is FYNNEI. Trimming removed 11 bases at V and 4 bases at J, with 20 bases between. This CDR3 has 14 residues. The CDR3 sequence is CARGWGARIYGYTF. CDR3 nucleotide sequence: TGTGCCCGAGGATGGGGGGCAAGAATCTATGGCTACACCTTC.

The CDR3 sequence is CASSQAPDTQYF. In DNA, the CDR3 is TGCGCCAGCAGCCAAGCACCGGATACGCAGTATTTT. This chain joins TRBV4-1 and TRBJ2-3, with D unresolved. The germline gives CDR1 MGHRA, CDR2 YSYEKL. This CDR3 region has 12 residues. V shed 1 base and J shed 6 bases, with 5 bases lying between them.

The gene calls are TRBV19 and TRBJ2-3; the match to TRBD2 covers 9 bases. The CDR3 has 16 amino acids. V shed 5 bases and J 5 bases; nucleotides not matched to a gene: 11. Germline values: CDR1 LNHDA, CDR2 SQIVND (reference sequence). The CDR3 region has the DNA TGTGCCAGTAGTGTATTTAGCGGGAGAGGCGGAGATACGCAGTATTTT. This sequence encodes CASSVFSGRGGDTQYF.

V is TRBV19 and J is TRBJ1-2; 9 nucleotides match TRBD1. V was clipped by 4 bases and J by 5 bases; unmatched bases: 2. The CDR3 has 13 residues. CDR1 LNHDA and CDR2 SQIVND come from the germline V gene (reference sequence). Written as DNA, the CDR3 is TGTGCCAGTAGTACCGGGACAGGGTATGGCTACACCTTC. Amino acids: CASSTGTGYGYTF.

The chain has TRBV14 and TRBJ2-3; TRBD2 agrees at 11 bases. The CDR3 length is 17 residues. Trimming at V came to 1 base and at J to 2 bases, leaving 5 bases not matched to a gene. CDR1 and CDR2 (germline): SGHDN, FVKESK. The CDR3 region has the DNA TGTGCCAGCAGCCAAGTGCGTAGCGGGAGGGCCACAGATACGCAGTATTTT. Translated: CASSQVRSGRATDTQYF.

This chain uses TRBV9 with TRBJ2-1, with TRBD2 matching 7 bases. Losses at the gene ends were 4 bases for V and 1 base for J; bases not matched to a gene: 5. The germline V gene has CDR1 SGDLS and CDR2 YYNGEE. The CDR3 consists of 15 residues. The CDR3 DNA sequence: TGTGCCAGCAGCCCCGCTAGCGGATCCTACAATGAGCAGTTCTTC. Protein product: CASSPASGSYNEQFF.

The chain couples TRBV10-3 to TRBJ2-5, with a tentative D call TRBD1 (6 bases). The CDR3 covers 13 residues. The V end lost 4 bases, the J end lost 5 bases, and 11 bases lay between the germline ends. Germline values: CDR1 ENHRY, CDR2 SYGVKD. CDR3 loop: CAISGQGSETQYF. Here the CDR3 DNA reads TGTGCCATCAGTGGGCAGGGGAGCGAGACCCAGTACTTC.

The gene calls are TRBV4-1 and TRBJ2-1, with 10 bases aligning to TRBD2. The CDR3 extends over 18 amino acids. The V gene end was trimmed by 1 base and the J gene end by 9 bases; junction bases not matched to a gene: 15. Germline V gene sequence: CDR1 MGHRA, CDR2 YSYEKL. CDR3 nucleotides: TGCGCCAGCAGCCAAGCCCTAGCGGGAGCGCTAGTAGGTGGTGAGCAGTTCTTC. It encodes CASSQALAGALVGGEQFF.